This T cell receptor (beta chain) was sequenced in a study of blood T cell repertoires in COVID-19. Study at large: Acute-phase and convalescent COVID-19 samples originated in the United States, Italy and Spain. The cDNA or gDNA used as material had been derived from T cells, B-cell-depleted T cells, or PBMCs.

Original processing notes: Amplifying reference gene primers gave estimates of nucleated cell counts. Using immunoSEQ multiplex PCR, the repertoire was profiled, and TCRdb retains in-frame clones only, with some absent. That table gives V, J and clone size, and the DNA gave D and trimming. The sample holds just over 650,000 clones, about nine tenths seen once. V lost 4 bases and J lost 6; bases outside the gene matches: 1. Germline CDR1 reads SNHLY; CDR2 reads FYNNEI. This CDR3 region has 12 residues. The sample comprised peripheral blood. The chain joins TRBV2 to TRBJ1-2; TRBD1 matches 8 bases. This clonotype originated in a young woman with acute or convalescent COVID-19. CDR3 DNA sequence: TGTGCCAGCAGTGCAGGGGGCGATGGCTACACCTTC. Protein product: CASSAGGDGYTF.